The 27 T cell receptor beta chains in this list originate from one sample, sequenced in a study of T-cell reconstitution after alpha-beta-depleted transplantation in children. Unique molecular identifiers were incorporated when the TCRbeta library was constructed. TCRdb itself ran the PCR reads through MiXCR, one entry per CDR3 protein. The sample carries approximately 590,000 distinct CDR3 sequences, about 10% recorded once. The specimen comprised PBMCs from the stem cell graft donor, sampled from the stem cell graft. The receptors come from a human donor who donated a stem cell graft to a child with acute myeloid leukemia.

This clonotype was seen at least ten times. The chain recombines TRBV28 with TRBJ2-7, with D unclear. The length of the CDR3 is 15 residues. Germline CDR1 reads MDHEN; CDR2 reads SYDVKM. The ends were cut back, 3 bases at V and 0 bases at J, with 12 bases in the middle. CDR3 nucleotides: TGTGCCAGCAGTTTCTTACAATCTCCCTCCTACGAGCAGTACTTC. Protein product: CASSFLQSPSYEQYF.

The J gene is TRBJ2-4, the V gene TRBV7-8, with D unclear. The CDR3 length is 13 residues. V lost 5 bases and J lost 8, with 13 bases in between. Germline V gene lookup returns CDR1 SGHVS and CDR2 FQNEAQ. The CDR3 region has the DNA TGTGCCAGCAGCCCCCCGATTCGGGACATTCAGTACTTC. This codes for CASSPPIRDIQYF.

This chain uses TRBV5-1 with TRBJ2-2; the D gene is possibly TRBD1 (6 bases). Germline V CDR1 and CDR2: SGHRS, YFSETQ. Trimming pared 7 bases from V and 6 bases from J, leaving 16 bases between. The CDR3 is made up of 14 amino acids. The CDR3 loop reads CASSGEVFAGELFF. CDR3 nucleotides: TGCGCCAGCTCAGGGGAAGTTTTTGCCGGGGAGCTGTTTTTT.

The chain uses TRBV6-2 or TRBV6-3 and TRBJ1-1; D gene ambiguous. Trimming cost V 2 bases and J 7 bases, with 11 bases left between them. CDR1 MNHEY and CDR2 SVGEGT come from the germline V gene. CDR3 length: 13 residues. The CDR3 is CASSYTGKGEAFF. The DNA for the CDR3 is TGTGCCAGCAGTTACACGGGAAAAGGTGAAGCTTTCTTT.

The chain combines TRBV7-2 with TRBJ2-7; 7 bases match TRBD1. The CDR3 runs 13 residues. Looked up from germline, CDR1 is SGHTA and CDR2 is FQGNSA. V gave up 2 bases and J gave up 4 bases; unmatched junction bases: 2. CDR3 sequence (DNA): TGTGCCAGCAGCTTATCACAGGGGTACGAGCAGTACTTC. It is translated as CASSLSQGYEQYF. Based on the CDR3 plus reference TRBV7-2 and TRBJ2-7, the full variable domain is GAGVSQSPSNKVTEKGKDVELRCDPISGHTALYWYRQSLGQGLEFLIYFQGNSAPDKSGLPSDRFSAERTGGSVSTLTIQRTQQEDSAVYLCASSLSQGYEQYFGPGTRLTVT.

The chain recombines TRBV11-1 with TRBJ1-2; D may be TRBD1 (6 bases). This CDR3 spans 18 amino acids. V lost 0 bases and J lost 3, with 20 bases in between. Per germline, CDR1 SGHAT and CDR2 FQDESV (reference sequence). The CDR3 spells CASSLAPGGGTGHYGYTF. CDR3 DNA: TGTGCCAGCAGCTTAGCGCCGGGTGGTGGAACAGGGCACTATGGCTACACCTTC.

Comments on this clonotype: Since a much larger clone is just one base distant, this may be a read error. V usage is TRBV29-1 and J usage is TRBJ1-1; D unclear. The V gene's germline CDR1 is SQVTM and CDR2 ANQGSEA. CDR3 length: 13 amino acids. The CDR3 DNA sequence: TGCGGCGTTGAGAAAGGAGGGTACACTGAAGCTTTCTTT. Amino acid sequence: CGVEKGGYTEAFF.

The V and J genes are TRBV5-5 and TRBJ2-7; weak D call: TRBD1 (5 bases). V lost 3 bases to trimming and J lost 5 bases, with 21 bases between them. Germline CDR1 is SGHKS and CDR2 is YYEKEE (reference sequence). The CDR3 contains 16 residues. CDR3 sequence (DNA): TGTGCCAGCAGCTCACTCAGGGTAAGAAGCCCGGACGAGCAGTACTTC. This gives the protein CASSSLRVRSPDEQYF.

This clonotype was observed a few times. This chain links TRBV29-1 with TRBJ2-2; TRBD1 matches at 7 bases. The CDR3 loop spans 12 amino acids. The germline gives CDR1 SQVTM, CDR2 ANQGSEA. J gave up 7 bases and V 5 bases, and 4 bases lay outside the gene matches. CDR3 nucleotides: TGCAGCGTTCAGACAGGGATCGGGGAGCTGTTTTTT. This codes for CSVQTGIGELFF.

In the case of this clonotype: Without the conserved terminal phenylalanine or tryptophan, this CDR3 likely stems from a read error. The gene calls are TRBV12-3 or TRBV12-4 and TRBJ1-1, with a possible D match to TRBD1 (6 bases). The CDR3 has 15 amino acids. Trimming took 5 bases from V and 1 from J, leaving 14 bases between them. CDR3 sequence (DNA): TGTGCCAGCAGTCAAGCAGGGGCAGGGAACACTGAAGCTTTCTCT. Protein: CASSQAGAGNTEAFS.

This clonotype was counted only a few times. The V call is TRBV12-3 or TRBV12-4, the J call TRBJ2-7, with D possibly matching TRBD2 (5 bases). Trimming removed 6 bases from V and 4 bases from J, with 10 bases in between. The CDR3 spans 12 residues. The CDR3 loop is CASRATSYEQYF. Written as DNA, the CDR3 is TGTGCCAGCAGGGCTACTAGTTACGAGCAGTACTTC.

This clonotype was counted only a few times. This chain uses TRBV5-6 with TRBJ2-1; 8 nucleotides align to TRBD2. V dropped 4 bases and J dropped 9; count of bases not matched to a gene: 9. This CDR3 comprises 14 residues. Germline CDR1 and CDR2: SGHDT and YYEEEE. The CDR3 region is CASSRSVAGIEQFF. CDR3 nucleotide sequence: TGTGCCAGCAGCCGGAGCGTAGCGGGAATTGAGCAGTTCTTC. Variable domain in full (rest from reference TRBV5-6 and TRBJ2-1): DAGVTQSPTHLIKTRGQQVTLRCSPKSGHDTVSWYQQALGQGPQFIFQYYEEEERQRGNFPDRFSGHQFPNYSSELNVNALLLGDSALYLCASSRSVAGIEQFFGPGTRLTVL.

This clonotype was seen a few times. The DNA of the CDR3 is TGCAGCGTGGGGGACAGGGGGATGACTGAAGCTTTCTTT. It encodes CSVGDRGMTEAFF. The chain links TRBV29-1 to TRBJ1-1; TRBD1 agrees at 11 bases. The CDR3 sequence is 13 residues long. The V gene's germline CDR1 is SQVTM and CDR2 ANQGSEA. V lost 6 bases, J lost 5 bases, and 5 bases stayed unmatched.

This clonotype was counted only a few times. The chain has TRBV20-1 and TRBJ1-5; D is perhaps TRBD1 (6 bases). The CDR3 sequence is 16 residues long. Germline CDR1 reads DFQATT; CDR2 reads SNEGSKA (reference sequence). Trimming took off 6 bases at V and 3 bases at J, with 21 bases between the two ends. For the CDR3, the DNA is TGCAGTGCACATGAAGGGGGAAGTATGATCAATCAGCCCCAGCATTTT. Protein: CSAHEGGSMINQPQHF.

This clonotype was recorded at least ten times. The V call is TRBV7-2, the J call TRBJ2-3, with 7 bases that match TRBD1. V was pared by 0 bases and J by 12 bases, with 6 bases of the junction left unmatched. Per the germline V gene, CDR1 is SGHTA and CDR2 is FQGNSA. The CDR3 length is 13 residues. The CDR3 is CASSLAGDSRQYF. In DNA, the CDR3 is TGTGCCAGCAGCTTAGCCGGGGACAGTAGACAGTATTTT.

This clonotype was counted between two and nine times. The chain has TRBV6-5 and TRBJ1-1; the D is unclear. CDR1 and CDR2 (germline): MNHEY, SVGAGI. Trimming stripped 4 bases from V and 7 bases from J, with 25 bases between. There are 17 residues in the CDR3. The CDR3 region is CASSFLTGISSSVEAFF. CDR3 sequence (DNA): TGTGCCAGCAGTTTTTTAACCGGGATAAGCAGCTCAGTTGAAGCTTTCTTT.

This clonotype was detected many times. This chain connects TRBV29-1 to TRBJ2-3; D may be TRBD1 (6 bases). CDR3 length: 12 amino acids. In germline, CDR1 is SQVTM, CDR2 ANQGSEA. Between the trimmed V and J ends, which lost 3 bases and 6 bases, there was a span of 10 bases. The CDR3 loop is CSVDGGRDTQYF. CDR3 DNA: TGCAGCGTTGATGGGGGCAGGGATACGCAGTATTTT.

A word on this clonotype: This may be a read error, as it is one base from a much larger clone. The rearrangement links TRBV7-6 to TRBJ2-7; 8 bases are shared with TRBD1. Germline V CDR1 and CDR2: SGHVS, FNYEAQ. The CDR3 runs 15 residues. The CDR3 spells CASSGSGTGTYERYF. Written as DNA, the CDR3 is TGTGCCAGCAGCGGATCCGGGACAGGAACCTACGAGCGGTACTTC. Using reference TRBV7-6 and TRBJ2-7 for the parts outside the CDR3, the full variable domain is GAGVSQSPRYKVTKRGQDVALRCDPISGHVSLYWYRQALGQGPEFLTYFNYEAQQDKSGLPNDRFSAERPEGSISTLTIQRTEQRDSAMYRCASSGSGTGTYERYFGPGTRLTVT.

The V gene is TRBV7-6, the J gene TRBJ2-5; no clear D. CDR1 and CDR2 from the germline V gene are SGHVS and FNYEAQ. This CDR3 spans 11 amino acids. V lost 5 bases and J 9 bases, leaving 10 bases between the germline ends. The CDR3 region is CASSPTGPQYF. The CDR3 coding sequence is TGTGCCAGCAGCCCTACCGGGCCCCAGTACTTC.

This clonotype was recorded at least ten times. V is TRBV20-1 and J is TRBJ2-1; 7 nucleotides agree with TRBD2. Looked up from germline, CDR1 is DFQATT and CDR2 is SNEGSKA (reference sequence). With 6 bases clipped from V and 4 bases from J, the junction kept 9 bases outside the gene matches. This CDR3 contains 14 residues. The CDR3 coding sequence is TGCAGTGCCCCGCAGCTAGCGGTATACAATGAGCAGTTCTTC. This gives the protein CSAPQLAVYNEQFF.

This clonotype was seen at least ten times. The chain has TRBV6-2 or TRBV6-3 and TRBJ2-7; 9 nucleotides agree with TRBD2. There are 14 residues in the CDR3. CDR1 MNHEY and CDR2 SVGEGT come from the germline V gene. V gave up 7 bases and J gave up 3 bases; unmatched junction bases: 7. CDR3 in DNA: TGTGCCAGCACCCTAGCGGGACGAAGCTACGAGCAGTACTTC. Translating it yields CASTLAGRSYEQYF.

The chain combines TRBV28 with TRBJ1-2; no clear D. The V gene lost 3 bases and the J gene lost 5 bases, with 4 bases spanning the gap. The length of the CDR3 is 11 residues. Looked up from germline, CDR1 is MDHEN and CDR2 is SYDVKM. The CDR3 spells CASSFLYGYTF. The CDR3 nucleotides are TGTGCCAGCAGTTTTTTGTATGGCTACACCTTC.

This clonotype was found a few times. The chain is built from TRBV20-1 and TRBJ1-5, with TRBD1 identical over 8 bases. Germline loops: CDR1 DFQATT, CDR2 SNEGSKA (reference sequence). The CDR3 has 15 residues. Trimming cost V 2 bases and J 1 base; bases outside gene matches: 4. CDR3 loop: CSARSPGGSNQPQHF. CDR3 DNA: TGCAGTGCTAGATCCCCAGGGGGCAGCAATCAGCCCCAGCATTTT.

V gene TRBV7-2 combines with J gene TRBJ2-7, with 10 bases matching TRBD1. The CDR3 is 14 residues long. V shed 7 bases, J shed 3 bases, and the junction held 6 bases outside the gene matches. Germline CDR1 reads SGHTA; CDR2 reads FQGNSA. CDR3: CASTTGTGDYEQYF. CDR3 nucleotide sequence: TGTGCCAGCACTACCGGGACAGGGGACTACGAGCAGTACTTC.

This clonotype was recorded many times. This rearrangement joins TRBV20-1 to TRBJ2-2; 7 bases align to TRBD2. CDR3 length: 16 amino acids. Per the germline V gene, CDR1 is DFQATT and CDR2 is SNEGSKA (reference sequence). The trim removed 3 bases at V and 0 bases at J, leaving 7 bases unmatched. The CDR3 sequence is CSARRGGSPNTGELFF. CDR3 sequence (DNA): TGCAGTGCTAGGAGGGGCGGGAGTCCGAACACCGGGGAGCTGTTTTTT.

This clonotype came up many times. This chain links TRBV6-1 with TRBJ2-1; 9 nucleotides align to TRBD2. The germline V gene has CDR1 MNHNS and CDR2 SASEGT. The J segment lost 2 bases and the V segment lost 10 bases, leaving 9 bases of the junction unmatched. The CDR3 runs 15 residues. CDR3 sequence (DNA): TGTGCCATCCTTGTAGCGGGAGTAACCTACAATGAGCAGTTCTTC. This gives the protein CAILVAGVTYNEQFF.

This clonotype occurred many times. The chain employs TRBV6-5 and TRBJ2-1; D possibly corresponds to TRBD2 (7 bases). V gave up 9 bases and J gave up 8 bases, with 26 bases separating them. Germline loops: CDR1 MNHEY, CDR2 SVGAGI. This CDR3 contains 16 residues. CDR3 bases: TGTGCCAGAGACTTACCGGGATGGACTAGGGGGTATGAGCAGTTCTTC. This encodes CARDLPGWTRGYEQFF.